These 4 T cell receptor beta chains share one sample of origin, sequenced in a study of T cell changes during pregnancy in multiple sclerosis. Generated by immunoSEQ multiplex PCR, the TCRdb table keeps only in-frame clones and is missing some. The sample has 68,000 or so clones; around 92% are singletons. The source material was peripheral blood, sampled in the second trimester of pregnancy. The source is a female donor in good health, enrolled as a control in a pregnancy study.

This clone came up once. V gene TRBV7-6 combines with J gene TRBJ2-7, with 8 bases lining up with TRBD2. V dropped 4 bases and J dropped 0; count of bases not matched to a gene: 5. Germline CDR1 and CDR2: SGHVS and FNYEAQ. The CDR3 has 15 amino acids. CDR3 DNA: TGTGCCAGCAGCTCGGGACTAGAAAACTCCTACGAGCAGTACTTC. Encoded protein: CASSSGLENSYEQYF.

The V call is TRBV28, the J call TRBJ2-7, with TRBD1 matching over 9 bases. J was trimmed by 2 bases and V by 5 bases; bases with no gene match: 7. CDR1 is MDHEN and CDR2 is SYDVKM in the germline V gene. CDR3 length: 15 amino acids. The CDR3 is CASSANRGLPYEQYF. For the CDR3, the DNA is TGTGCCAGCAGTGCGAACAGGGGGCTCCCCTACGAGCAGTACTTC.

The genes are TRBV6-1 and TRBJ1-1, with a tentative D call TRBD1 (6 bases). This CDR3 region has 14 residues. Trimming took 6 bases from V and 4 from J, leaving 15 bases between them. Germline V gives CDR1 MNHNS, CDR2 SASEGT. As DNA, the CDR3 is TGTGCCAGCAGCCGGGGGGGGGCAAGCACTGAAGCTTTCTTT. It specifies CASSRGGASTEAFF.

The chain joins TRBV18 to TRBJ2-7; 8 bases line up with TRBD1. This CDR3 region has 14 residues. CDR1 KGHSH and CDR2 LQKENI come from the germline V gene. With V trimmed by 5 bases and J by 2 bases, 5 bases remained unmatched. In DNA, the CDR3 is TGTGCCAGCTCATCAGGACAGGGCGCCTACGAGCAGTACTTC. It translates to CASSSGQGAYEQYF. The full variable domain, rest sourced from reference TRBV18 and TRBJ2-7, is NAGVMQNPRHLVRRRGQEARLRCSPMKGHSHVYWYRQLPEEGLKFMVYLQKENIIDESGMPKERFSAEFPKEGPSILRIQQVVRGDSAAYFCASSSGQGAYEQYFGPGTRLTVT.